Below are 18 T cell receptor beta chains sequenced from a single sample in a study of beta chain features in type 1 diabetes (dated by TCRdb to 2017 to 2018). The method behind the library was the immunoSEQ multiplex PCR assay. The High Capacity cDNA Reverse Transcription Kit was used to reverse transcribe all of the isolated RNA, meaning that expressed TCRB transcripts were what got sequenced. What TCRdb holds here is the immuneACCESS table cut down to in-frame rearrangements. Part of the clones is not present; checked against another copy, under half of the missing clones reflect an unresolved V gene, and the others are unexplained. For this sample there are 250,000 or so clones; 25% to 35% appear just once. Together, the top ten hold under 4.5% of the sample. The sequenced sample consisted of central memory CD4+ T cells from blood. The origin of the receptors is a man aged 25 to 40 in good health.

This clone was detected only a few times. This rearrangement joins TRBV10-3 to TRBJ2-7; the D is unclear. Germline CDR1 is ENHRY and CDR2 is SYGVKD. Deletions cut 3 bases from V and 2 bases from J, with 2 bases between. This CDR3 spans 11 amino acids. This CDR3 reads CAISDTYEQYF. The CDR3 nucleotides read TGTGCCATCAGTGACACCTACGAGCAGTACTTC.

The chain links TRBV7-2 to TRBJ2-7, with D possibly matching TRBD2 (6 bases). CDR1 is SGHTA, CDR2 FQGNSA, per germline. Trimming cost V 3 bases and J 2 bases, with 11 bases left between them. The CDR3 length is 14 residues. The CDR3 DNA reads TGTGCCAGCAGCTTGGAGACGGGGGCCTACGAGCAGTACTTC. Translated: CASSLETGAYEQYF.

This sequence joins TRBV28 and TRBJ2-4; TRBD1 aligns across 11 bases. This CDR3 is 14 amino acids long. The J segment lost 9 bases and the V segment lost 6 bases, leaving 7 bases of the junction unmatched. Germline values: CDR1 MDHEN, CDR2 SYDVKM. The CDR3 nucleotides are TGTGCCAGCAGCACTCCCGGGACAGGGGGCATTCAGTACTTC. Translated: CASSTPGTGGIQYF.

This clone was found a few times. Other DNA sequences within the sample encode an identical CDR3. The chain uses TRBV7-2 and TRBJ2-1; 7 bases match TRBD1. Trimming at V came to 4 bases and at J to 1 base, leaving 1 base not matched to a gene. The CDR3 is 14 amino acids. Germline assignment: CDR1 SGHTA and CDR2 FQGNSA. The CDR3 DNA follows: TGTGCCAGCAGCTCGGACAGGTCCTACAATGAGCAGTTCTTC. This translates into CASSSDRSYNEQFF.

This clone appeared a few times. The chain carries TRBV7-2 and TRBJ2-1; TRBD2 might be the D (7 bases). Trimming removed 7 bases at V and 7 bases at J, with 14 bases between. Germline CDR1 and CDR2: SGHTA and FQGNSA. CDR3 length: 13 amino acids. The CDR3 nucleotides read TGTGCCAGCACAGAGGGGGGGGCGAATGAGCAGTTCTTC. It yields the protein CASTEGGANEQFF.

This clone was seen only a few times. The rearrangement links TRBV30 to TRBJ2-3; D uncertain. There are 14 residues in the CDR3. The V end was cut by 0 bases, the J end by 0 bases, with 7 bases between. CDR1 is GTSNPN and CDR2 is SVGIG in the germline V gene (reference sequence). CDR3 protein: CAWSVLGSTDTQYF. DNA for the CDR3: TGTGCCTGGAGTGTCTTAGGAAGCACAGATACGCAGTATTTT.

The chain combines TRBV28 with TRBJ2-7, with 10 bases aligning to TRBD1. The CDR3 is 15 residues long. Per the germline V gene, CDR1 is MDHEN and CDR2 is SYDVKM. The V segment lost 6 bases and the J segment 5 bases; nucleotides outside the gene matches: 10. The CDR3: CASRPPGTGVHEQYF. The CDR3 DNA reads as TGTGCCAGCAGGCCCCCCGGGACAGGGGTACACGAGCAGTACTTC.

This clone has at least ten counts. The rearrangement joins TRBV7-9 to TRBJ1-2; 9 bases agree with TRBD1. The germline gives CDR1 SEHNR, CDR2 FQNEAQ (reference sequence). This CDR3 region has 13 residues. The ends lost 5 bases at V and 3 bases at J; junction bases unmatched: 1. The CDR3 region is CASSTGGDYGYTF. CDR3 nucleotide sequence: TGTGCCAGCAGCACAGGGGGCGACTATGGCTACACCTTC.

This chain joins TRBV6-1 and TRBJ1-5; no firm D call. Between the trimmed V and J ends, which lost 0 bases and 5 bases, there was a span of 5 bases. The CDR3 is 13 amino acids. CDR1 and CDR2 (germline): MNHNS, SASEGT. CDR3 sequence reads: CASSEALYQPQHF. The CDR3 region has the DNA TGTGCCAGCAGTGAAGCGCTTTATCAGCCCCAGCATTTT.

V gene TRBV29-1 combines with J gene TRBJ2-1, with 9 nucleotides matching TRBD2. J lost 2 bases, V lost 5 bases, and 4 bases had no gene match. Germline V gene sequence: CDR1 SQVTM, CDR2 ANQGSEA. The CDR3 covers 14 residues. The chain's CDR3 is CSVLGLAPYNEQFF. DNA of the CDR3: TGCAGCGTTTTGGGACTAGCACCCTACAATGAGCAGTTCTTC.

This clone qualifies as medium-sized. This chain connects TRBV14 to TRBJ2-4; TRBD1 might be the D (8 bases). CDR1 and CDR2 (germline): SGHDN, FVKESK. The CDR3 sequence is 16 residues long. Trimming left V 5 bases short and J 6 bases short, with 20 bases between. The CDR3 is CASSENRGTMRNIQYF. In nucleotides, the CDR3 is TGTGCCAGCAGCGAGAACAGGGGGACTATGAGAAACATTCAGTACTTC.

This clone was counted only a few times. The V call is TRBV7-2, the J call TRBJ1-1; D uncertain. The CDR3 is 14 residues long. CDR1 and CDR2 (germline): SGHTA, FQGNSA. Trimming took off 2 bases at V and 2 bases at J, with 9 bases between the two ends. The CDR3, as DNA: TGTGCCAGCAGCTTATATCAGGTCAACACTGAAGCTTTCTTT. Translated, it gives CASSLYQVNTEAFF.

V and J are TRBV9 and TRBJ2-3, with 8 bases identical to TRBD2. The CDR3 length is 15 residues. J was trimmed by 4 bases and V by 0 bases; bases with no gene match: 4. Germline values: CDR1 SGDLS, CDR2 YYNGEE. The CDR3 protein is CASSVAAGVADTQYF. CDR3 in DNA: TGTGCCAGCAGCGTAGCAGCGGGAGTTGCAGATACGCAGTATTTT.

This clone was recorded only once. V is TRBV7-6 and J is TRBJ2-7; 13 positions agree with TRBD2. The J segment lost 0 bases and the V segment lost 1 base, leaving 3 bases of the junction unmatched. The CDR3 has 17 residues. Germline CDR1 is SGHVS and CDR2 is FNYEAQ. The CDR3 DNA is TGTGCCAGCAGCTTAGGGACTAGCGGGGGCAGCTCCTACGAGCAGTACTTC. Its translation is CASSLGTSGGSSYEQYF.

The table lists this clone with a count of one. The chain employs TRBV5-1 and TRBJ2-5, with TRBD1 identical over 7 bases. This CDR3 contains 14 residues. The V segment lost 0 bases and the J segment 4 bases; nucleotides outside the gene matches: 3. Germline CDR1 and CDR2: SGHRS and YFSETQ. The CDR3 here is CASSLGTGGETQYF. CDR3 sequence (DNA): TGCGCCAGCAGCTTGGGGACAGGAGGAGAGACCCAGTACTTC.

The table lists this clone with a few counts. J is TRBJ2-1 and V is TRBV29-1; TRBD1 agrees at 8 bases. CDR1 SQVTM and CDR2 ANQGSEA come from the germline V gene. V shed 7 bases, J shed 7 bases, and the junction held 3 bases outside the gene matches. The CDR3 extends over 11 amino acids. CDR3: CSANRGNEQFF. CDR3 bases: TGCAGCGCGAACAGGGGGAATGAGCAGTTCTTC.

The chain is built from TRBV28 and TRBJ2-7, with D possibly matching TRBD2 (5 bases). V dropped 8 bases and J dropped 4 bases, with 15 bases sitting between them. The CDR3 totals 13 residues. Germline V CDR1 and CDR2: MDHEN, SYDVKM. The DNA for the CDR3 is TGTGCCAGCTCGTCTCAGAGGACTTACGAGCAGTACTTC. This codes for CASSSQRTYEQYF.

The chain couples TRBV9 to TRBJ1-2; D unclear. The CDR3 consists of 15 residues. Looked up from germline, CDR1 is SGDLS and CDR2 is YYNGEE. Trimming shortened V by 0 bases and J by 6 bases, and 15 bases separated the two germline ends. In nucleotides, the CDR3 is TGTGCCAGCAGCGTAGGGATCTCCCAAGAACATGGCTACACCTTC. Protein sequence: CASSVGISQEHGYTF.